The subject of this entry is one TCR beta chain. This clonotype occurred a few times. Its antigen specificity is not known. One base away there is no much larger clone; base qualities are not given. The data originate from a study of identical twins (dated by TCRdb to about 2016). In terms of the full investigation: The study deep-sequenced TCR alpha and beta repertoires from monozygotic twins, unrelated adults of various ages and cord blood to test whether fetal clonotypes persist. Replicate twin experiments were performed at different times using different library preparation protocols to rule out contamination. Paper-wide results and their limitations: Because the same donors could not be followed over many years, the conclusions depended on cross-sectional statistical analysis. Zero-insertion analyses could be partly confounded by invariant T cells such as MAIT and iNKT, although diverse VJ usage argued against such confounding for most clonotypes. Compared with coincidental sharing between unrelated individuals, out-of-frame TCR alpha sequences shared between twins showed an excess of sequences with low generation probability. Abundant cord blood beta clonotypes had fewer insertions, young adult naive repertoires showed a similar but weaker trend, and memory repertoires showed no such trend. The excess sharing between twins in beta out-of-frame sequences was weaker because fewer shared sequences reduced the signal-to-noise ratio. Recombination models systematically underestimated out-of-frame TCR alpha sharing in monozygotic twins but agreed with sharing between unrelated individuals.

The protocol used for the library was 5' RACE. Sequencing relied on an Illumina HiSeq 2000. A universal primer binding site was added through template switching, and the final cDNA carried a unique molecular identifier so that TCR cDNA molecules could be counted accurately. Specific primers in the conserved constant-segment region were used to synthesize first-strand cDNA for TCR alpha and beta chains. Each cDNA library was double barcoded, with a SMART-Mk sample barcode plus Illumina barcodes, to control for contamination. TruSeq adapter sequences and Illumina sample barcodes were added in two successive PCR steps. Sequencing of the TCR alpha and beta cDNA libraries was done on the Illumina HiSeq platform using custom primers. In the paper's pipeline: Raw reads were processed with MiGEC to extract unique molecular identifiers, and MiXCR was used to determine CDR3 positions. For each individual, recombination models were inferred using an EM algorithm with the repgenHMM and IGoR tools. The analysis of shared clonotypes was done with the tcR package in R, with sharing normalized by the product of cloneset sizes. To study raw recombination without the effects of thymic and clonal selection, out-of-frame nonproductive sequences were analyzed. TCRdb ran its own pipeline on the public reads, namely fastp trimming at Q25 and MiXCR clone calling, and kept in-frame beta chains. Rows with one shared CDR3 protein collapse into an entry with the most common genes and DNA. These V and J calls originate from TCRdb's pipeline instead of the authors' own analysis. This sample holds some 1,700,000 distinct CDR3 sequences; less than 35% were observed only once. Clones ranked in the top ten supply about 0.27% of the sample.

Every donor in the study was a healthy Caucasian. There are 14 amino acids in the CDR3, from cysteine to phenylalanine inclusive. CDR3 DNA only is kept here, 42 bases in frame from base 1. The V end loses 3 bases and the J end loses 5 bases, and a stretch of 13 bases separates them. Rearrangement joined TRBV12-3 or TRBV12-4 to TRBJ1-2, and perhaps TRBD1 as D gene, on 6 matching bases. The sequence was collected from a newborn girl in good health. Sequenced: cord blood. Read as DNA, the sequence is TGTGCCAGCAGTTTCGGGGACACCTTATATGGCTACACCTTC. Its coded protein is CASSFGDTLYGYTF.